The T cell receptor beta chain described here comes from a study of a mutant IDH1 vaccine in newly diagnosed glioma. For the study at large: Vaccines were first given 4-6 weeks after radiotherapy alone, or with temozolomide cycles. Those enrolled had earlier been treated with radiotherapy, temozolomide, or both, mostly both. Notes on the study in general: Any relationship between pseudoprogression and changes in top peripheral T cell clonotypes seemed absent.

A note on this clone: Its antigen is unknown.

Noted time point: week 11, during vaccination. The study gave 300 ug of mutant IDH1 20-mer peptide per vaccine dose, with topical imiquimod. Germline loops: CDR1 KGHSH, CDR2 LQKENI. CDR3 size: 16 residues. Between the trimmed V and J ends, which lost 0 bases and 8 bases, there was a span of 14 bases. The table came from immunoSEQ multiplex PCR; TCRdb's copy has only in-frame clones and leaves some out. The table lists some 60,000 clones, around 80% of them singletons. The receptor was derived from a man younger than 45 with glioma. Sequenced material: PBMCs, taken from a glioma patient whose treatment included an IDH1 peptide vaccine. The chain has TRBV18 and TRBJ1-6; D is perhaps TRBD1 (5 bases). In DNA form, the CDR3 reads TGTGCCAGCTCACCACCTTCAGAACGGGGGTATTCACCCCTCCACTTT. This gives the protein CASSPPSERGYSPLHF.